At least ten counts were recorded for the clone carrying this T cell receptor (beta chain). Its antigen is not known. This entry comes from a study of metastatic and nonmetastatic thyroid tumors. Study-wide context: For malignant and benign thyroid patients, tumor or nodule tissue and blood were the sources whose repertoires were compared.

Authors' processing steps: The distant-metastasis classifier for papillary thyroid cancer was built from CDR3 differences across clinicopathological groups. TCRdb reprocessed the PCR reads using MiXCR. The V and J calls follow TCRdb's processing rather than the paper's. The top ten clones hold just over 7.5% of a sample with tens of thousands of clones, roughly a fifth of them seen once. Each patient came to thyroid surgery without any prior treatment (of any kind). Overall study results and limits: It was reportedly found that TCR beta diversity was significantly higher in malignant thyroid tumors than in benign nodules, a difference seen in both blood and tumor samples.

The V gene's germline CDR1 is MGHRA and CDR2 YSYEKL. The CDR3 spans 12 residues. Trimming took off 6 bases at V and 7 bases at J, with 10 bases between the two ends. Sequenced sample: blood. The chain couples TRBV4-1 to TRBJ2-1; the D is unclear. This TCR derives from a female donor with papillary thyroid cancer or a benign thyroid nodule (not recorded which). Some clones in this sample may be carry-over from other donors' samples. The CDR3 sequence is CASSRTPNEQFF. CDR3 DNA: TGCGCCAGCAGTCGAACCCCTAATGAGCAGTTCTTC.